This T cell receptor (beta chain) originates from a study of T cell responses to AZD1222 COVID-19 vaccine. Findings of the study overall: Nearly half of unique spike-specific TCRs reportedly avoided B.1.351 and B.1.1.7 mutated regions. Clonal diversity was possibly underestimated, and white British individuals and females predominated among donors.

Germline CDR1 is LNHDA and CDR2 is SQIVND (reference sequence). V was pared by 7 bases and J by 7 bases, with 8 bases of the junction left unmatched. CDR3 length: 14 residues. As concerns this clone: Its antigen is still unknown.

The data were produced by immunoSEQ multiplex PCR, yet TCRdb's version contains in-frame clones alone and is incomplete. The data show 100,000 to 150,000 clones, roughly 92% seen once. Pooled together were second doses at about 4 or about 12 weeks. The specimen comprised peripheral blood, sampled 28 days after the second AZD1222 dose. The source of this sequence is an adult who received the AZD1222 COVID-19 vaccine. V usage is TRBV19 and J usage is TRBJ1-5; 9 bases align to TRBD1. The CDR3 DNA follows: TGTGCCAGTACCCGCACAGGGGGCAGCCAGCCCCAGCATTTT. It translates to CASTRTGGSQPQHF.